Listed below are T cell receptor beta chains from one sample, sequenced in a study of blood T cell repertoires in COVID-19. Assay used: immunoSEQ multiplex PCR; TCRdb lists only in-frame clones, some missing. The sample has around 150,000 clones; around 84% are singletons. The sample consisted of peripheral blood. All receptors come from a woman over 75 with acute or convalescent COVID-19. CDR3s include the opening cysteine and the closing phenylalanine or tryptophan. D genes are given only for firm matches. Expanded clones are given a class, and other clones once, few, many or no size at all.

>NA|few|TRBV7-2|TRBJ1-2
CASSPYSDGYTF
TGTGCCAGCAGCCCCTACTCGGATGGCTACACCTTC
>NA|NA|TRBV11-3|TRBJ2-1
CASSLAGKGSYNEQFF
TGTGCCAGCAGCTTAGCTGGGAAGGGGTCCTACAATGAGCAGTTCTTC
>TRBD1|NA|TRBV4-1|TRBJ2-7
CASSQDWGQKELQYF
TGCGCCAGCAGCCAAGATTGGGGACAGAAGGAATTGCAGTACTTC
>TRBD2|NA|TRBV5-1|TRBJ2-1
CASKQKRAGVVPYNEQFF
TGCGCCAGCAAACAAAAACGGGCGGGAGTAGTTCCCTACAATGAGCAGTTCTTC
>TRBD1|NA|TRBV6-6|TRBJ1-2
CASSYSGQGANGYTF
TGTGCCAGCAGTTATTCGGGACAGGGGGCAAACGGCTACACCTTC
>NA|few|TRBV5-8|TRBJ2-7
CASSLGRVYEQYF
TGTGCCAGCAGCTTGGGCAGGGTCTACGAGCAGTACTTC
>TRBD1|NA|TRBV6-5|TRBJ1-2
CASSSPGQTYGYTF
TGTGCCAGCAGTTCACCGGGACAGACCTATGGCTACACCTTC
>TRBD1|NA|TRBV4-3|TRBJ1-6
CASSQDGTGEFALHF
TGCGCCAGCAGCCAAGATGGTACAGGGGAGTTTGCCCTCCACTTT
>NA|NA|TRBV28|TRBJ1-2
CATSKGNYGYTF
TGTGCTACCAGCAAGGGGAACTATGGCTACACCTTC
>NA|NA|TRBV30|TRBJ1-6
CAWTGGATSPLHF
TGTGCCTGGACGGGCGGGGCCACATCACCCCTCCACTTT
>NA|NA|TRBV2|TRBJ2-2
CASSEGGSPGELFF
TGTGCCAGCAGTGAAGGAGGGAGTCCCGGGGAGCTGTTTTTT
>NA|NA|TRBV6-2/TRBV6-3|TRBJ2-1
CASSTPSPVYYNEQFF
TGTGCCAGCAGTACCCCGTCCCCGGTTTACTACAATGAGCAGTTCTTC
>TRBD1|NA|TRBV7-2|TRBJ1-2
CASNRDRGYGYTF
TGTGCCAGTAACCGGGACAGGGGTTATGGCTACACCTTC
>NA|NA|TRBV9|TRBJ2-3
CASSKAGTDTQYF
TGTGCCAGCAGCAAGGCGGGTACAGATACGCAGTATTTT
>NA|NA|TRBV7-2|TRBJ2-2
CASSLLSGGYTGELFF
TGTGCCAGCAGCTTATTGAGCGGTGGCTACACCGGGGAGCTGTTTTTT
>TRBD1|NA|TRBV11-3|TRBJ2-5
CASSPGTGNVKETQYF
TGTGCCAGCAGCCCGGGGACAGGGAACGTAAAAGAGACCCAGTACTTC
>NA|NA|TRBV4-1|TRBJ1-1
CASSLRVVNTEAFF
TGCGCCAGCAGCCTGAGGGTGGTGAACACTGAAGCTTTCTTT
>TRBD1|NA|TRBV19|TRBJ2-5
CASSADRGQETQYF
TGTGCCAGTAGTGCGGACAGGGGGCAAGAGACCCAGTACTTC
>NA|NA|TRBV3-1/TRBV3-2|TRBJ2-3
CASSQDPQSTDTQYF
TGTGCCAGCAGCCAAGATCCGCAGAGCACAGATACGCAGTATTTT
>NA|NA|TRBV7-2|TRBJ2-3
CASSSLGDTQYF
TGTGCCAGCAGCTCCCTAGGAGATACGCAGTATTTT
>TRBD1|few|TRBV24-1|TRBJ1-4
CATRDPGQINEKLFF
TGTGCCACCAGGGATCCGGGACAGATTAATGAAAAACTGTTTTTT
>NA|NA|TRBV6-6|TRBJ1-1
CASERSNTEAFF
TGTGCCAGCGAACGGTCCAACACTGAAGCTTTCTTT
>TRBD1|NA|TRBV3-1/TRBV3-2|TRBJ1-2
CASSQMGQGIYGYTF
TGTGCCAGCAGCCAAATGGGACAGGGAATCTATGGCTACACCTTC
>NA|NA|TRBV20-1|TRBJ2-3
CSASYGGGTDTQYF
TGCAGTGCTAGTTACGGGGGTGGCACAGATACGCAGTATTTT
>NA|NA|TRBV28|TRBJ1-1
CASSSPPLNTEAFF
TGTGCCAGCAGTTCGCCCCCCCTAAATACTGAAGCTTTCTTT
>NA|NA|TRBV4-2|TRBJ2-5
CASSPTSSETQYF
TGTGCCAGCTCCCCGACTAGTAGTGAGACCCAGTACTTC
>NA|NA|TRBV11-3|TRBJ2-5
CASSSGLGVETQYF
TGTGCCAGCAGCTCCGGACTTGGGGTTGAGACCCAGTACTTC
>NA|NA|TRBV6-4|TRBJ1-5
CASSLPSAPPGYQPQHF
TGTGCCAGCAGTCTACCTTCGGCTCCGCCAGGCTATCAGCCCCAGCATTTT
>NA|NA|TRBV9|TRBJ1-3
CASSVGEGAGNTIYF
TGTGCCAGCAGCGTAGGGGAAGGGGCTGGAAACACCATATATTTT
>NA|once|TRBV7-9|TRBJ2-7
CASSLGLSYEQYF
TGTGCCAGCAGCTTGGGACTTTCCTACGAGCAGTACTTC
>NA|NA|TRBV6-2/TRBV6-3|TRBJ1-5
CASSYTGQGYQPQHF
TGTGCCAGCAGTTACACAGGGCAGGGGTATCAGCCCCAGCATTTT